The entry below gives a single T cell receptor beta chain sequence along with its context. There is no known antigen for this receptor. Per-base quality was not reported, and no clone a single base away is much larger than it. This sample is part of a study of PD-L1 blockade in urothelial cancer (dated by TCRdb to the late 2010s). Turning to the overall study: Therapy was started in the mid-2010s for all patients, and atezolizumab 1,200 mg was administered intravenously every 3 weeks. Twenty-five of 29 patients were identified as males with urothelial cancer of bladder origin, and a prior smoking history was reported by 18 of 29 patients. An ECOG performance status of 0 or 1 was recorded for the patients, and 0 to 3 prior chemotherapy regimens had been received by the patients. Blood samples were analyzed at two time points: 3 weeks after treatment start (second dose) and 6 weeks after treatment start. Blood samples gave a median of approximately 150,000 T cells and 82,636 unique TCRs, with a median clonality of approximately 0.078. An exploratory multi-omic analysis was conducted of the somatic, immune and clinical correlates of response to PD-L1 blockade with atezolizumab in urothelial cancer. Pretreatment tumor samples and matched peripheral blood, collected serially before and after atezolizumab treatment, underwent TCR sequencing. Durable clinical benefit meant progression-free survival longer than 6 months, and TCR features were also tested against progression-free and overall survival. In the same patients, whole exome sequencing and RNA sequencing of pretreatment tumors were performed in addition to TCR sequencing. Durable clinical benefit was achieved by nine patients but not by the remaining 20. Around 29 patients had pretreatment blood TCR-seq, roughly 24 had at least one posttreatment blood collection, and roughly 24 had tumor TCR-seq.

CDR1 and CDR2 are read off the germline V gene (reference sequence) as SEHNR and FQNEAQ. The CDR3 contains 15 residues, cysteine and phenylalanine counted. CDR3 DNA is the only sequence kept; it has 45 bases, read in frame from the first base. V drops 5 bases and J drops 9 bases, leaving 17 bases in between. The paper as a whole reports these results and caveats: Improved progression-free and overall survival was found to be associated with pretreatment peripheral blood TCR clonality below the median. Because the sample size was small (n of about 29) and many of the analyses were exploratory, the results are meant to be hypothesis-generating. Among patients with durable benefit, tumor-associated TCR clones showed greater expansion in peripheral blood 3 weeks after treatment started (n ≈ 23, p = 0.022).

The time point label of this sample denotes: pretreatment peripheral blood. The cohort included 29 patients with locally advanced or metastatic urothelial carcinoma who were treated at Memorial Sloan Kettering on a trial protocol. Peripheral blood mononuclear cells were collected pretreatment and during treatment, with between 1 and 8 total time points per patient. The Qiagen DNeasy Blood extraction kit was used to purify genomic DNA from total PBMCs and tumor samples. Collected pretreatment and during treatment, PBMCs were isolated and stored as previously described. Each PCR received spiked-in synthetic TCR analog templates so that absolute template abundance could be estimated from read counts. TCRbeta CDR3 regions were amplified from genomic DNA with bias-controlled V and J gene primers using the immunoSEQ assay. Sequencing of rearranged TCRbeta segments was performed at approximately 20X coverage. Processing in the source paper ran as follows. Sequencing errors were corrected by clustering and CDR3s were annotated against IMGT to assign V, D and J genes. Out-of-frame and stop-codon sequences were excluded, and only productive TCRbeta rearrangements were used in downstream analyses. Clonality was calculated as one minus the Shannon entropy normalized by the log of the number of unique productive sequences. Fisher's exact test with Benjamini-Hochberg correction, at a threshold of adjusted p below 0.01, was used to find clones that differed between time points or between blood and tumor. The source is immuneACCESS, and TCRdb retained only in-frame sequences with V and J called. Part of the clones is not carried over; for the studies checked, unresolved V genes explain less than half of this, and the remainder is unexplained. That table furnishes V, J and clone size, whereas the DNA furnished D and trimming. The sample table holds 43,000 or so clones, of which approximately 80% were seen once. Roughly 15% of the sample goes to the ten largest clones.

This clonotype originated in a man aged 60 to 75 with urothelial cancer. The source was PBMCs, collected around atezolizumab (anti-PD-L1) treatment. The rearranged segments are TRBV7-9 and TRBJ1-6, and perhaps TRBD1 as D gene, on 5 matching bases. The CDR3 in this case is CASSPGAGFSSPLHF. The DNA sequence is TGTGCCAGCAGCCCCGGGGCGGGGTTTAGTTCACCCCTCCACTTT.